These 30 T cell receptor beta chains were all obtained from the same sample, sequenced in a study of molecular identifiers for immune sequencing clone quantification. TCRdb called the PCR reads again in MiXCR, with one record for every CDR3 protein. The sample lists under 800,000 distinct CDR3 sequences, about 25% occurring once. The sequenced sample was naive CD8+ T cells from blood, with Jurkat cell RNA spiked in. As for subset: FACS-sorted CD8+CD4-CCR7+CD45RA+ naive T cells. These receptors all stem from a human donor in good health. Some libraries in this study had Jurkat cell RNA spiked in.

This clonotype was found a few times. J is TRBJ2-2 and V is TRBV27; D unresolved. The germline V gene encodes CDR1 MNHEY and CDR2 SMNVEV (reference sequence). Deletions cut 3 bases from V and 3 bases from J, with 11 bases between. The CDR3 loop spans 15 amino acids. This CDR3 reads CASSFTFTDTGELFF. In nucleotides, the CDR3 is TGTGCCAGCAGTTTTACTTTTACAGACACCGGGGAGCTGTTTTTT.

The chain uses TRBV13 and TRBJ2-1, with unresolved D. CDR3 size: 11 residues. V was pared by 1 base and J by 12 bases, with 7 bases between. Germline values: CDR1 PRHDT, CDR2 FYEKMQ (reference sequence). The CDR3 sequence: CASSLDSGQFF. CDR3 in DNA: TGTGCCAGCAGCTTAGATTCTGGGCAGTTCTTC.

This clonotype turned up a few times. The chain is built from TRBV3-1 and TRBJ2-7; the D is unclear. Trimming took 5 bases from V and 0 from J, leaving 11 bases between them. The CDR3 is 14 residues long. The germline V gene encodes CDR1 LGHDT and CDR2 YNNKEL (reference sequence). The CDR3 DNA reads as TGTGCCAGCAGCTCGGGTTCAATCTCCTACGAGCAGTACTTC. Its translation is CASSSGSISYEQYF.

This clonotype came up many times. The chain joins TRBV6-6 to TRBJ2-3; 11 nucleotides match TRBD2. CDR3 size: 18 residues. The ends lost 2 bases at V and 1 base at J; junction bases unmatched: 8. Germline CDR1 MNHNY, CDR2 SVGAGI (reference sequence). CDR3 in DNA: TGTGCCAGCAGTTACCTCCGTGTGGGACTAGCGGGCACAGATACGCAGTATTTT. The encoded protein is CASSYLRVGLAGTDTQYF.

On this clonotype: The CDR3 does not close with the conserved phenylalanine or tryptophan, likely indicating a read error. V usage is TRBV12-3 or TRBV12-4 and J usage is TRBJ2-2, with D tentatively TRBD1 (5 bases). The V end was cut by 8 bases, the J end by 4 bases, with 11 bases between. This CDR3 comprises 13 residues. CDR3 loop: CASQGFVTGELFL. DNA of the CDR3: TGTGCCAGCCAGGGATTTGTCACCGGGGAGCTGTTTCTT.

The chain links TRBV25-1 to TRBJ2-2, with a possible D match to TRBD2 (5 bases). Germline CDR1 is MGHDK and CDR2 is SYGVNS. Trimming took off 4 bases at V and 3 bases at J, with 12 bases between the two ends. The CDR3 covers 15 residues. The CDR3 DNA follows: TGTGCCAGCAGTGGGGGAGCACCGGACACCGGGGAGCTGTTTTTT. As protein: CASSGGAPDTGELFF.

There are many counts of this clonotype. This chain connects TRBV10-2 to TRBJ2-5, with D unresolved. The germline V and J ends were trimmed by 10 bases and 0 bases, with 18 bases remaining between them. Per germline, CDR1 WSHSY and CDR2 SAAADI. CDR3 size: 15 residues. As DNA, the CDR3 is TGCGCCAAACGGCTCAAACGGAGAAACCAAGAGACCCAGTACTTC. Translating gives CAKRLKRRNQETQYF.

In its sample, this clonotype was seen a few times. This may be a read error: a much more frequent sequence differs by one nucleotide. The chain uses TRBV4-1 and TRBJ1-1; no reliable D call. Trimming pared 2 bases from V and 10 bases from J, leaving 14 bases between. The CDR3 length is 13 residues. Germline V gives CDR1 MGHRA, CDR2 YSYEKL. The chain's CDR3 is CASSQISQLGAFF. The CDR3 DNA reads TGCGCCAGCAGCCAAATTTCGCAGCTCGGAGCTTTCTTT.

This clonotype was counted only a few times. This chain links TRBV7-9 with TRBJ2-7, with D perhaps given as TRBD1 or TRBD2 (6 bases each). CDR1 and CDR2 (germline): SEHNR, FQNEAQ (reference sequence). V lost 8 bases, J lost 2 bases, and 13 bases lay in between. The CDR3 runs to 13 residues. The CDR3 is CASQGRTTYEQYF. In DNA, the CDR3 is TGTGCCAGCCAGGGGAGGACCACCTACGAGCAGTACTTC. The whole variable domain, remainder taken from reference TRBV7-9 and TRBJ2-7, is DTGVSQNPRHKITKRGQNVTFRCDPISEHNRLYWYRQTLGQGPEFLTYFQNEAQLEKSRLLSDRFSAERPKGSFSTLEIQRTEQGDSAMYLCASQGRTTYEQYFGPGTRLTVT.

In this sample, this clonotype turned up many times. In DNA, the CDR3 is TGTGCCAGCAGCGACCCTCGGCGGGGCACTGAAGCTTTCTTT. This encodes CASSDPRRGTEAFF. The chain uses TRBV7-3 and TRBJ1-1; D uncertain. The CDR3 covers 14 residues. Trimming removed 5 bases from V and 4 bases from J, with 14 bases in between. Germline V gives CDR1 SGHTA, CDR2 FQGTGA. The whole variable domain, filled in from reference TRBV7-3 and TRBJ1-1, reads GAGVSQTPSNKVTEKGKYVELRCDPISGHTALYWYRQSLGQGPEFLIYFQGTGAADDSGLPNDRFFAVRPEGSVSTLKIQRTERGDSAVYLCASSDPRRGTEAFFGQGTRLTVV.

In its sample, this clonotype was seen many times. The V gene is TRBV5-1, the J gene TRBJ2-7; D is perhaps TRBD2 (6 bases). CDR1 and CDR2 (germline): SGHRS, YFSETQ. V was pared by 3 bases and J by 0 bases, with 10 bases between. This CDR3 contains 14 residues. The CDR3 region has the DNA TGCGCCAGCAGCTGGGAGGTGAGCTCCTACGAGCAGTACTTC. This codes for CASSWEVSSYEQYF.

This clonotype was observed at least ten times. This chain's CDR3 is CASSLVSPNWADTQYF. CDR3 DNA: TGTGCCAGCAGCTTAGTTAGCCCGAACTGGGCAGATACGCAGTATTTT. This chain joins TRBV11-2 and TRBJ2-3; no reliable D call. This CDR3 has 16 residues. V lost 1 base, J lost 4 bases, and 15 bases lay in between. Per germline, CDR1 SGHAT and CDR2 FQNNGV.

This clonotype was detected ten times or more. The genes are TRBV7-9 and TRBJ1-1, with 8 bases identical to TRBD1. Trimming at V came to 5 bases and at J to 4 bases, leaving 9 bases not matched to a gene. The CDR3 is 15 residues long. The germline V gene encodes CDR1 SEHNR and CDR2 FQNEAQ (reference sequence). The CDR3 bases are TGTGCCAGCAGCCCGCGGGGACAGGAAGTCACTGAAGCTTTCTTT. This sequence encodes CASSPRGQEVTEAFF.

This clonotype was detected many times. The CDR3 loop reads CASSFTGSYEQYF. The CDR3 coding sequence is TGTGCCAGCAGTTTTACCGGTTCCTACGAGCAGTACTTC. The V call is TRBV27, the J call TRBJ2-7, with unresolved D. V was cut by 3 bases and J by 1 base, with 7 bases left in between. Germline-derived CDR1 and CDR2 are MNHEY and SMNVEV (reference sequence). The CDR3 sequence is 13 residues long.

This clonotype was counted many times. CDR3 sequence: CASSPGLAGGPRTDTQYF. For the CDR3, the DNA is TGTGCCAGCAGCCCAGGCCTAGCGGGAGGGCCTAGGACAGATACGCAGTATTTT. The rearrangement joins TRBV6-5 to TRBJ2-3; the match to TRBD2 covers 12 bases. Germline CDR1 reads MNHEY; CDR2 reads SVGAGI. This CDR3 is built from 18 residues. With 6 bases clipped from V and 3 bases from J, the junction kept 13 bases outside the gene matches.

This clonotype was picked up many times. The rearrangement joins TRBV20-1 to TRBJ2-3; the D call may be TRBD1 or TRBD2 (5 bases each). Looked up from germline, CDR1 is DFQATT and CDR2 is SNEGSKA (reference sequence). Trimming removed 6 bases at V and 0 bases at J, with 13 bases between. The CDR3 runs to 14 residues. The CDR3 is CSAPGTHSTDTQYF. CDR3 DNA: TGCAGTGCACCCGGGACCCATAGCACAGATACGCAGTATTTT.

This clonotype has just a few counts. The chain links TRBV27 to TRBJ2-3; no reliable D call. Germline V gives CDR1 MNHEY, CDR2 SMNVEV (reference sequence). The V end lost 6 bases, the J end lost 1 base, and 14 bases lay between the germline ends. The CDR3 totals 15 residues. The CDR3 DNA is TGTGCCAGCAGGTGGGCCCCACGCGGCACAGATACGCAGTATTTT. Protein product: CASRWAPRGTDTQYF.

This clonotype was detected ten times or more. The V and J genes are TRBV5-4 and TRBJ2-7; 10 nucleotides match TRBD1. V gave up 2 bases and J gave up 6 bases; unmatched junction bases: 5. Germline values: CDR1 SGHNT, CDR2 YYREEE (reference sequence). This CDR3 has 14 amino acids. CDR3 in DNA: TGTGCCAGCAGCTTTGGGACAGGGGTTTCCGAGCAGTACTTC. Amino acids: CASSFGTGVSEQYF.

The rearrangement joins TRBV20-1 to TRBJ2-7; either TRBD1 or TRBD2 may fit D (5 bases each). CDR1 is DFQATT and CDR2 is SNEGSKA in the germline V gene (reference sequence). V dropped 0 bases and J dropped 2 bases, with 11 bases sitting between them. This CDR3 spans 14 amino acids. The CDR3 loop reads CSARDAGSTYEQYF. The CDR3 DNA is TGCAGTGCTAGAGATGCAGGGAGCACCTACGAGCAGTACTTC.

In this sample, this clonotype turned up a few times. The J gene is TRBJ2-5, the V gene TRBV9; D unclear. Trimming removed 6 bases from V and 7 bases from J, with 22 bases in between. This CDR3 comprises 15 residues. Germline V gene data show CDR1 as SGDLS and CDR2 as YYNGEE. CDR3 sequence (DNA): TGTGCCAGCAACCCGGACGGGTTGGTGTTAGGGACCCAGTACTTC. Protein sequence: CASNPDGLVLGTQYF.

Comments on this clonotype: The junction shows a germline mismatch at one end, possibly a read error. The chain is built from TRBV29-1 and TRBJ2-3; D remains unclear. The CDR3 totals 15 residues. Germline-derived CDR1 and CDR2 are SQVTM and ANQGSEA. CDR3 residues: CSVEFMARNTDTQYF. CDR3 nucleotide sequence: TGCAGCGTTGAATTTATGGCCAGAAACACAGATACGCAGTATTTC.

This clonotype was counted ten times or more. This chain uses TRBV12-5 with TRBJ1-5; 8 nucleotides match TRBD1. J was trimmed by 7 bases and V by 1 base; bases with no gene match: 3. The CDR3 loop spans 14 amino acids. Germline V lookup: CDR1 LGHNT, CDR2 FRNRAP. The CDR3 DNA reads TGTGCTAGTGGTTTGGGACAGGGGTGGCAGCCCCAGCATTTT. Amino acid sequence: CASGLGQGWQPQHF.

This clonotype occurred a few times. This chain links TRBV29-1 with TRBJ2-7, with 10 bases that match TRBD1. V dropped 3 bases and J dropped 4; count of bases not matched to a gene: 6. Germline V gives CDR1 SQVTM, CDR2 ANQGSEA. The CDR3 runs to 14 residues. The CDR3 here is CSVDVPGQGYEQYF. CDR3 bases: TGCAGCGTTGACGTACCGGGACAGGGGTACGAGCAGTACTTC.

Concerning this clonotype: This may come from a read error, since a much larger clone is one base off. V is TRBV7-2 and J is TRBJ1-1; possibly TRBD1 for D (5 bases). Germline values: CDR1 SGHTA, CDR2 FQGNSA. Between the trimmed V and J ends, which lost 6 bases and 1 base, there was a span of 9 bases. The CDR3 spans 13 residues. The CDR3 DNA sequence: TGTGCCAGCAGTCACGGGGGGAACACTGAAGCTTTCTTT. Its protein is CASSHGGNTEAFF.

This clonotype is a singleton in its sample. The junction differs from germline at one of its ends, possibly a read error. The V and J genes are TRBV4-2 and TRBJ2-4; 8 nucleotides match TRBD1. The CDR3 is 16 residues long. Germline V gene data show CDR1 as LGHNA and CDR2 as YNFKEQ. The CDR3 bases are TGTACCAGCAGCCAAGAATGGGGACAGGCTCTAAACATTCAGTACTTC. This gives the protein CTSSQEWGQALNIQYF.

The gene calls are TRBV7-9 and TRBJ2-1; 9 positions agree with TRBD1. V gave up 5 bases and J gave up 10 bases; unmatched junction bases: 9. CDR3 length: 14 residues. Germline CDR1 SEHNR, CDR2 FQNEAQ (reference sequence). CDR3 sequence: CASSPGGGTGEQFF. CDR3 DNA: TGTGCCAGCAGCCCTGGGGGAGGGACAGGGGAGCAGTTCTTC.

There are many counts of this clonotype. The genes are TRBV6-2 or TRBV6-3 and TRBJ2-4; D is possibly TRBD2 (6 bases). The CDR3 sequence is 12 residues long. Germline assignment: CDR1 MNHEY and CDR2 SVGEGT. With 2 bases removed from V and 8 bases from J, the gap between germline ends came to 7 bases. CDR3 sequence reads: CASSYGGDIQYF. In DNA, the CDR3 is TGTGCCAGCAGTTACGGAGGGGACATTCAGTACTTC.

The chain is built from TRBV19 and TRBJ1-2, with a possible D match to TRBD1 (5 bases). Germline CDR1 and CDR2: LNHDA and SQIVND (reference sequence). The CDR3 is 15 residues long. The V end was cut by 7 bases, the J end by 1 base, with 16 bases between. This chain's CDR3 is CASNLGHSLNYGYTF. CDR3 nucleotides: TGTGCCAGTAACCTGGGGCACAGTCTTAACTATGGCTACACCTTC.

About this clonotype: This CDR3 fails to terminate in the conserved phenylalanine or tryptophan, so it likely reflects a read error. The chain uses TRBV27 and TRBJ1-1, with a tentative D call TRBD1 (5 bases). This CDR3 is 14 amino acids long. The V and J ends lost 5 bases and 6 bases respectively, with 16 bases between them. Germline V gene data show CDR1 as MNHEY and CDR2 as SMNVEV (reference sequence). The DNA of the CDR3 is TGTGCCAGCAGTCTCACCCCCGGGGACCCTGAAGCTTTCCTT. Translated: CASSLTPGDPEAFL.

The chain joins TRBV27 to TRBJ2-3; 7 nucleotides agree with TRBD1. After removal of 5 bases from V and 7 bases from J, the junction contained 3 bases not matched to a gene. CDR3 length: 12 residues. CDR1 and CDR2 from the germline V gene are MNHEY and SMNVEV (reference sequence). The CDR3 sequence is CASSGTAHTQYF. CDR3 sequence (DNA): TGTGCCAGCAGTGGGACAGCTCATACGCAGTATTTT.